This entry features one T cell receptor beta chain sequence. Its antigen is not identified. V lost 2 bases to trimming and J lost 4 bases, with 11 bases between them. Germline V lookup: CDR1 KGHSH, CDR2 LQKENI. The CDR3 covers 14 residues. This sample stems from a study of T cell responses to AZD1222 COVID-19 vaccine. General observations from the study: As reported, nearly half of all spike-specific TCRs target variant regions that are unmutated. Dominant CD4 TCR responses targeted spike regions 160-218 and 743-854. None of the repertoires were sampled until the peak T cell response had passed.

This table comes from immunoSEQ multiplex PCR, and its TCRdb copy is limited to in-frame clones, with some not included. Here the sample spans about 78,000 clones, 70% to 90% being singletons. The material was peripheral blood, obtained on day 0 of MenACWY control vaccination. The V and J genes are TRBV18 and TRBJ2-5; the D gene is possibly TRBD1 (6 bases). This receptor was taken from an adult in good health. CDR3 bases: TGTGCCAGCTCACCATCCACAGGGCGAGAGACCCAGTACTTC. Encoded protein: CASSPSTGRETQYF.